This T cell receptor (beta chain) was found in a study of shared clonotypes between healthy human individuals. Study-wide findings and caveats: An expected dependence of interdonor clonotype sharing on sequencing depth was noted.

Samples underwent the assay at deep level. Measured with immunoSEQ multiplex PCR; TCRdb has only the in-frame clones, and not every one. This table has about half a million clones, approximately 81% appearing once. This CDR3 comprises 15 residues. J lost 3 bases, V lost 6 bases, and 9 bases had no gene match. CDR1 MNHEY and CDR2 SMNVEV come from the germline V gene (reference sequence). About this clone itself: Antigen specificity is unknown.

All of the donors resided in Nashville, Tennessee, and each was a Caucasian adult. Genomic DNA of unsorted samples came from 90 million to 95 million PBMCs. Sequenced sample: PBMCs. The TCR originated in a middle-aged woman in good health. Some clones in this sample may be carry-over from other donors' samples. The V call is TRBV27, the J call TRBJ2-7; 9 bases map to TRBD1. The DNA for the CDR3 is TGTGCCAGCAGGGCGCAACAGGGGGCTATCTACGAGCAGTACTTC. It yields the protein CASRAQQGAIYEQYF.